This is a list of T cell receptor beta chains from one sample in a study of shared clonotypes between healthy human individuals. Here immunoSEQ multiplex PCR was the method, and the copy in TCRdb shows in-frame clones only, minus some. The sample consists of hundreds of thousands of clones, about 91% of them appearing once. The sample comprised naive CD8+ T cells sorted from blood. The origin of the receptors is a man aged 25 to 45 in good health. CDR3s include the opening cysteine and the closing phenylalanine or tryptophan. The order of the fields is D gene, V gene, clone size, J gene, CDR3 DNA, CDR3 protein. A D gene is named only where the DNA matches it firmly. Clone size is shown for a subset of rows, as once, few, many or a class of expanded clone.

d_gene: NA; v_gene: TRBV27; abundance: NA; j_gene: TRBJ1-5; CDR3nt: TGTGCCAGCAGTTTATCAGGGCGCCGCAATCAGCCCCAGCATTTT; CDR3aa: CASSLSGRRNQPQHF
d_gene: NA; v_gene: TRBV19; abundance: few; j_gene: TRBJ2-7; CDR3nt: TGTGCCAGTAGTTCGCGACAGAGCTCCTACGAGCAGTACTTC; CDR3aa: CASSSRQSSYEQYF
d_gene: NA; v_gene: TRBV5-1; abundance: once; j_gene: TRBJ1-4; CDR3nt: TGCGCCAGCAGCTTGGGGACGAAGCAGCTCAATTATGAAAAACTGTTTTTT; CDR3aa: CASSLGTKQLNYEKLFF
d_gene: TRBD1; v_gene: TRBV27; abundance: once; j_gene: TRBJ2-2; CDR3nt: TGTGCCAGCAGGCCAGGGGGAGGGGAGCTGTTTTTT; CDR3aa: CASRPGGGELFF
d_gene: NA; v_gene: TRBV6-5; abundance: NA; j_gene: TRBJ1-1; CDR3nt: TGTGCCAGCAGTTACGGGGTCAGGGGAGAAACTGAAGCTTTCTTT; CDR3aa: CASSYGVRGETEAFF
d_gene: NA; v_gene: TRBV10-2; abundance: once; j_gene: TRBJ2-7; CDR3nt: TGCGCCAGCAGTGTTTCCTACGAGCAGTACTTC; CDR3aa: CASSVSYEQYF
d_gene: NA; v_gene: TRBV27; abundance: once; j_gene: TRBJ2-7; CDR3nt: TGTGCCAGCAGTTTGACTAGAAAAACCTACGAGCAGTACTTC; CDR3aa: CASSLTRKTYEQYF
d_gene: NA; v_gene: TRBV19; abundance: NA; j_gene: TRBJ1-5; CDR3nt: TGTGCCAGTAGTATAGCCGAGTATAGCAATCAGCCCCAGCATTTT; CDR3aa: CASSIAEYSNQPQHF
d_gene: NA; v_gene: TRBV2; abundance: NA; j_gene: TRBJ2-5; CDR3nt: TGTGCCAGCATCCTGGGGTACCAAGAGACCCAGTACTTC; CDR3aa: CASILGYQETQYF
d_gene: NA; v_gene: TRBV6-5; abundance: once; j_gene: TRBJ1-2; CDR3nt: TGTGCCAGCAGTTTCGGGAGTAACTATGGCTACACCTTC; CDR3aa: CASSFGSNYGYTF
d_gene: TRBD2; v_gene: TRBV6-6; abundance: NA; j_gene: TRBJ2-3; CDR3nt: TGTGCCAGCAGCCACGGACTAGCGGGACTTACAGATACGCAGTATTTT; CDR3aa: CASSHGLAGLTDTQYF
d_gene: NA; v_gene: TRBV9; abundance: NA; j_gene: TRBJ2-7; CDR3nt: TGTGCCAGCAGCCCAGACGGAAACTACGAGCAGTACTTC; CDR3aa: CASSPDGNYEQYF
d_gene: NA; v_gene: TRBV27; abundance: NA; j_gene: TRBJ2-5; CDR3nt: TGTGCCAGCAGTTTATACGCAACCACCCGGGAGACCCAGTACTTC; CDR3aa: CASSLYATTRETQYF
d_gene: NA; v_gene: TRBV5-5; abundance: NA; j_gene: TRBJ2-7; CDR3nt: TGTGCCAGCAGCTTTGGTGCCCGCAGCCCCTTGGGAAACGAGCAGTACTTC; CDR3aa: CASSFGARSPLGNEQYF
d_gene: NA; v_gene: TRBV6-1; abundance: NA; j_gene: TRBJ2-7; CDR3nt: TGTGCCAGCAGTGAATACGGCGGCCCCTCCTACGAGCAGTACTTC; CDR3aa: CASSEYGGPSYEQYF
d_gene: NA; v_gene: TRBV28; abundance: NA; j_gene: TRBJ2-2; CDR3nt: TGTGCCAGCAGTTTAATTGTGCCCCTGTCGAACACCGGGGAGCTGTTTTTT; CDR3aa: CASSLIVPLSNTGELFF
d_gene: NA; v_gene: TRBV7-9; abundance: NA; j_gene: TRBJ1-5; CDR3nt: TGTGCCAGCAGCTTAACGACAGATAGCAATCAGCCCCAGCATTTT; CDR3aa: CASSLTTDSNQPQHF
d_gene: NA; v_gene: TRBV27; abundance: NA; j_gene: TRBJ1-4; CDR3nt: TGTGCCAGCAGTCCGATCTATTCCGCAACTAATGAAAAACTGTTTTTT; CDR3aa: CASSPIYSATNEKLFF
d_gene: NA; v_gene: TRBV2; abundance: NA; j_gene: TRBJ2-7; CDR3nt: TGTGCCAGCAGTGAAGCGCTTCTGGGACTTACCTACGAGCAGTACTTC; CDR3aa: CASSEALLGLTYEQYF
d_gene: NA; v_gene: TRBV28; abundance: NA; j_gene: TRBJ1-1; CDR3nt: TGTGCCAGCAGTTTAAGCAACACTGAAGCTTTCTTT; CDR3aa: CASSLSNTEAFF
d_gene: NA; v_gene: TRBV11-2; abundance: NA; j_gene: TRBJ1-1; CDR3nt: TGTGCCAGCAGCTTCCCGGAAGGGTTGGGGAACACTGAAGCTTTCTTT; CDR3aa: CASSFPEGLGNTEAFF
d_gene: TRBD2; v_gene: TRBV28; abundance: NA; j_gene: TRBJ2-7; CDR3nt: TGTGCCAGCAGTTTTAGCGGGACTTCCTACGAGCAGTACTTC; CDR3aa: CASSFSGTSYEQYF
d_gene: NA; v_gene: TRBV2; abundance: NA; j_gene: TRBJ2-2; CDR3nt: TGTGGCCTCAAGGTAGCCGGGGAGCTGTTTTTT; CDR3aa: CGLKVAGELFF
d_gene: NA; v_gene: TRBV6-5; abundance: once; j_gene: TRBJ2-7; CDR3nt: TGTGCCAGCAGTTACCAGTACGAGCAGTACTTC; CDR3aa: CASSYQYEQYF
d_gene: NA; v_gene: TRBV7-9; abundance: NA; j_gene: TRBJ2-7; CDR3nt: TGTGCCAGCAGCGCGGCCGCGAACGAGCAGTACTTC; CDR3aa: CASSAAANEQYF
d_gene: NA; v_gene: TRBV28; abundance: NA; j_gene: TRBJ1-2; CDR3nt: TGTGCCAGCAGTTTATATACGGGGGGCGACTATGGCTACACCTTC; CDR3aa: CASSLYTGGDYGYTF
d_gene: NA; v_gene: TRBV25-1; abundance: once; j_gene: TRBJ2-7; CDR3nt: TGTGCCAGCAGAGTCGGGGCAGCCTACGAGCAGTACTTC; CDR3aa: CASRVGAAYEQYF